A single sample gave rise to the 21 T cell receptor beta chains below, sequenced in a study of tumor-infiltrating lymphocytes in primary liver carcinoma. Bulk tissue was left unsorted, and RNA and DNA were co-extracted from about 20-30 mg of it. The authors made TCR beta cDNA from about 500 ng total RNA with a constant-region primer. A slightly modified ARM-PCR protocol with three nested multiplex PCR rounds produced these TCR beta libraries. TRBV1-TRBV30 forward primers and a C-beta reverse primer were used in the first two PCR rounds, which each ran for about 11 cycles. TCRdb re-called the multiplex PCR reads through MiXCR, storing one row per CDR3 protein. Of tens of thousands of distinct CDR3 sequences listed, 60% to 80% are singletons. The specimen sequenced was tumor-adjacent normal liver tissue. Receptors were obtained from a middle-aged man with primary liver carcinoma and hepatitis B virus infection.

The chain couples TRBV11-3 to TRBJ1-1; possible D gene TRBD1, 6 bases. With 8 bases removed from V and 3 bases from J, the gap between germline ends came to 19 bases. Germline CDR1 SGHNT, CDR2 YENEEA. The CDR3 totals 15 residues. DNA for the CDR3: TGTGCCAGCTGCCGCGGGGACTCAGGGGACACTGAAGCTTTCTTT. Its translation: CASCRGDSGDTEAFF.

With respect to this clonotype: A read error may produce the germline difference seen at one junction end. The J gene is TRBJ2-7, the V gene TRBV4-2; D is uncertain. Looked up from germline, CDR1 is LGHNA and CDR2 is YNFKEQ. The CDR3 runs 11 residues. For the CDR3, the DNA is TGTGCCAGCAGCCAACCCTATGAGCAGTACTTC. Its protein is CASSQPYEQYF.

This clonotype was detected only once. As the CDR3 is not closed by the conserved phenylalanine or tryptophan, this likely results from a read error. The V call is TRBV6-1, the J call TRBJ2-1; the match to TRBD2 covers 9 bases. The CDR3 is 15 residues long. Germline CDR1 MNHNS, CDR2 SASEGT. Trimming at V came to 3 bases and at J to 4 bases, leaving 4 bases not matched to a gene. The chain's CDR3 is CASSEGAGGYNEQFL. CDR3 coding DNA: TGTGCCAGCAGTGAGGGAGCGGGAGGATACAATGAGCAGTTCCTC.

CDR3 in amino acids: CASGGTLTYEQFF. The DNA of the CDR3 is TGCGCCAGCGGAGGGACCCTAACCTACGAGCAGTTCTTC. This chain joins TRBV10-2 and TRBJ2-7; TRBD2 might be the D (6 bases). The J call may be mistaken, given a closer DNA end match to TRBJ2-1. In germline, CDR1 is WSHSY, CDR2 SAAADI. The CDR3 is 13 residues long.

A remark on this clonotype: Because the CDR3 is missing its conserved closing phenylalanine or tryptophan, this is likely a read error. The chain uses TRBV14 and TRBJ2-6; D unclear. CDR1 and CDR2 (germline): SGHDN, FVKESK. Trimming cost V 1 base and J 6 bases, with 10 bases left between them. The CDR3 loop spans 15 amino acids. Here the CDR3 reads CASSQGAAVANVLTI. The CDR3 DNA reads TGTGCCAGCAGCCAAGGCGCAGCTGTGGCCAACGTCCTGACTATC.

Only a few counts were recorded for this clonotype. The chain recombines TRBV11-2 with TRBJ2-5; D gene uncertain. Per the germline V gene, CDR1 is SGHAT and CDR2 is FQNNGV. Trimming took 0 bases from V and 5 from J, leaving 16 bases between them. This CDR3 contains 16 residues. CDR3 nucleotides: TGTGCCAGCAGCTTAGAGTCCCGGGTGTCGACGGAGACCCAGTACTTC. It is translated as CASSLESRVSTETQYF.

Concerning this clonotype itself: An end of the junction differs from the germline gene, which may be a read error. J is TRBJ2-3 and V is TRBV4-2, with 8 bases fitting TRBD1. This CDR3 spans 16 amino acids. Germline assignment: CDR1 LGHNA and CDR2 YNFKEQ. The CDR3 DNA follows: TGTACCAGCAGCAAAGGTCAGGGGGCGACCACAGATACGCAGTATTTT. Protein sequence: CTSSKGQGATTDTQYF.

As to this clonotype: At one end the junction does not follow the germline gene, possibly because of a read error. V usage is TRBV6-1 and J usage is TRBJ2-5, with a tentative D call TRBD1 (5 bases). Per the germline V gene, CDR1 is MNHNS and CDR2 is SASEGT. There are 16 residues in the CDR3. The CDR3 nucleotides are TGTGCTAGCAGTGAAGCACTTAGACAGCTACAAGAGACCCAGTACTTC. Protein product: CASSEALRQLQETQYF.

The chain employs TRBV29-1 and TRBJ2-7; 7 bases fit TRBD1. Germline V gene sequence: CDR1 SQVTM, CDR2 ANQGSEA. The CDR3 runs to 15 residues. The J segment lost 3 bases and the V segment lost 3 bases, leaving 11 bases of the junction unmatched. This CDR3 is CSVEVGDSSNYEQYF. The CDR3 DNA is TGCAGCGTTGAGGTTGGGGACAGTTCTAACTACGAGCAGTACTTC.

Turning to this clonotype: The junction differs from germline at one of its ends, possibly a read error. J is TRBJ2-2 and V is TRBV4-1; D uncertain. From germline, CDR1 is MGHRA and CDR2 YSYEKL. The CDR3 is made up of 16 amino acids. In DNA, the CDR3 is TGCGCCAGTAGCCAAGATGTTGGGAAATGGGGCGGGGAGCTGTTTTTT. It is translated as CASSQDVGKWGGELFF.

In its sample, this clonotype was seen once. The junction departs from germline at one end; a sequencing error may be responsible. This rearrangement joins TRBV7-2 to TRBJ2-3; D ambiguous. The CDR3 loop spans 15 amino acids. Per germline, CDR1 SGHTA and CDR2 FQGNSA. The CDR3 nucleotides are TGTGCCAGCATCTTAGTAGGTCAGGGCACAGATACGCAGTATTTT. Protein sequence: CASILVGQGTDTQYF.

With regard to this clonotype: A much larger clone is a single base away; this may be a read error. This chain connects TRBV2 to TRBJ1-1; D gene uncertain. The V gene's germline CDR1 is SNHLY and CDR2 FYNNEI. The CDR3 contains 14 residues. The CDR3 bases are TGTGCCTGCAGGATACTCGGTGGTAACACTGAAGCTTTCTTT. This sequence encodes CACRILGGNTEAFF. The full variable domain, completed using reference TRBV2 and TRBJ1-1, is EPEVTQTPSHQVTQMGQEVILRCVPISNHLYFYWYRQILGQKVEFLVSFYNNEISEKSEIFDDQFSVERPDGSNFTLKIRSTKLEDSAMYFCACRILGGNTEAFFGQGTRLTVV.

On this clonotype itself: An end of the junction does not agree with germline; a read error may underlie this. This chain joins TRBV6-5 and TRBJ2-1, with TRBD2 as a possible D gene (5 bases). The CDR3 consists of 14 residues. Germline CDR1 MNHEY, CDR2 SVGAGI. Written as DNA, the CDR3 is TGTGCCAGTAGTCAAGTCGGGGTGGTGGTTGAGCAATTCTTC. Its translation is CASSQVGVVVEQFF.

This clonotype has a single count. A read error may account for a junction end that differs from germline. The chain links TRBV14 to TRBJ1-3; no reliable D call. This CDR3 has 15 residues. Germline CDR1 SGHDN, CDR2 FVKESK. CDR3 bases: TGTGCCAGCAGCTATCTCGGATCCTCTGGAAACACCAAATATTTT. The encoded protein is CASSYLGSSGNTKYF.

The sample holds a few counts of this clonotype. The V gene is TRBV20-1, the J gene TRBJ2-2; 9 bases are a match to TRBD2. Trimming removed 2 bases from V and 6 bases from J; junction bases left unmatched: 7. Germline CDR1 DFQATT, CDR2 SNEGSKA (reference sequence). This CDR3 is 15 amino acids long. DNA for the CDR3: TGCAGTGCTAGACCGGGACTAGCCGGATCCGGGGAGCTGTTTTTT. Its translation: CSARPGLAGSGELFF.

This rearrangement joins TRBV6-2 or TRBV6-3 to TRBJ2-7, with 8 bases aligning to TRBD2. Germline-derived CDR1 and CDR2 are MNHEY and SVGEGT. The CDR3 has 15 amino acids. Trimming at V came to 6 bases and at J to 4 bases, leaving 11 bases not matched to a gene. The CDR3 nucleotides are TGTGCCAGCAGCCTTGTGGTAGCGGGGTCATACGAGCAGTACTTC. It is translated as CASSLVVAGSYEQYF.

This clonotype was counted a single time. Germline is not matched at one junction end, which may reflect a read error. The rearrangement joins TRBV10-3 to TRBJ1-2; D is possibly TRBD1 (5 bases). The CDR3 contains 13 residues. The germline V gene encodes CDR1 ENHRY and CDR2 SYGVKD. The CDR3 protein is CAITEDTDYGYTF. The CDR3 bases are TGTGCCATCACGGAGGACACGGACTATGGCTACACCTTT.

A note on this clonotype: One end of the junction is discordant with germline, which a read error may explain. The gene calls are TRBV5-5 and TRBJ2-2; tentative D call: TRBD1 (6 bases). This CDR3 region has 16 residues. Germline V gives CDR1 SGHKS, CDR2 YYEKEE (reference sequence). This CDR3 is CASSWRGGGRSGDLFF. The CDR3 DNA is TGTGCCAGCAGCTGGCGTGGGGGCGGACGCTCCGGGGATCTGTTTTTT.

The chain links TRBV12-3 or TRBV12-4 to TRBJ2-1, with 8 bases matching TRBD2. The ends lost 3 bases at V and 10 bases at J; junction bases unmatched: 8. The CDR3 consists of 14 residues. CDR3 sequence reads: CASSLREDRNEQFF. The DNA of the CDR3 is TGTGCCAGCAGTTTGCGGGAGGACCGGAACGAGCAGTTCTTC.

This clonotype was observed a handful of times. The DNA of the CDR3 is TGTGCCAGCAGCAGGGAGGGGATAGATCAGCCCCAGCATTTT. It codes for CASSREGIDQPQHF. V is TRBV5-4 and J is TRBJ1-5; D is possibly TRBD1 (5 bases). The germline V gene has CDR1 SGHNT and CDR2 YYREEE (reference sequence). Trimming left V 4 bases short and J 5 bases short, with 13 bases between. The CDR3 runs 14 residues.

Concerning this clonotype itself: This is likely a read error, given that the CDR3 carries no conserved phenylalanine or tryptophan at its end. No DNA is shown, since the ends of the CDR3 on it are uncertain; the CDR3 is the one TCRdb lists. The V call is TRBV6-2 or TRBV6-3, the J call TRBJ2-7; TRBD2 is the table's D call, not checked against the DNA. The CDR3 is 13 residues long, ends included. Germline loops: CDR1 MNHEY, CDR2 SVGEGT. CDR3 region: CASCLGETNEQYL.